The rows below give T cell receptor beta chains drawn from one sample of a study of CD8+CD57+ T cells in acquired aplastic anemia. Via MiXCR, TCRdb re-called the reads, giving one row per CDR3 protein. Of 200,000 to 300,000 distinct CDR3 sequences detected, 40% to 50% appear once; the ten largest clones hold over 7.5%. The source material was sorted CD4+, CD8+, or CD8+CD57+ T cells (not recorded which) from PBMCs. The receptors originated from a human donor with aplastic anemia. CDR3s leave out the opening cysteine and the closing phenylalanine or tryptophan. A D gene is named only where the DNA matches it firmly.

ASSLEGGSNYGYT	-	TRBV5-5
AISGTGGVIETQY	-	TRBV10-3
SARDPTQGVYTEA	TRBD1	TRBV20-1
ASAVVLAGGSDTQY	TRBD2	TRBV10-2
ASSQDTQLNTEAF	-	TRBV4-3
SASTGEPYEQY	TRBD1	TRBV20-1
ASGGTPRDEQY	-	TRBV6-1
AWIAGTVSTDTQY	-	TRBV30
ASSLRTQADTQY	-	TRBV7-9
ASSGERTSGRPSADEQF	TRBD2	TRBV2
ASGANRVDEQY	-	TRBV12-5
ASHTISNQPQH	-	TRBV28
ASSYSPGQRLGTQY	-	TRBV6-2/TRBV6-3
ASSPTRGTPNNEQF	-	TRBV7-6
ASSQDRTADTQY	-	TRBV14